Shown below are 16 T cell receptor beta chains from a single sample sequenced in a study of Ad26.COV2.S vaccination and SARS-CoV-2 variants. Described treatment: roughly 18 received Ad26.COV2.S at low or high dose, single or two shots; 5 received placebo; per-sample allocation not given. The investigators took samples on day 63 after the first vaccine or placebo injection. Profiled with immunoSEQ multiplex PCR; TCRdb holds only in-frame clones, not every one. The sample carries roughly 350,000 clones, around 86% recorded once. Here the sequenced sample was peripheral blood, taken in a trial of Ad26.COV2.S vaccine versus placebo. Every receptor here comes from a person aged 18-60 years who received the Ad26.COV2.S COVID-19 vaccine or a placebo.

This clone has just one count. Other DNA sequences from this sample encode an identical CDR3 as well. This rearrangement joins TRBV3-1 (or the pseudogene TRBV3-2) to TRBJ2-7; TRBD2 agrees at 10 bases. The CDR3 extends over 14 amino acids. Losses at the gene ends were 4 bases for V and 0 bases for J; bases not matched to a gene: 0. CDR1 and CDR2 from the germline V gene are LGHDT and YNNKEL (reference sequence). The DNA for the CDR3 is TGTGCCAGCAGCCTAGCGGGGGGCTCCTACGAGCAGTACTTC. This gives the protein CASSLAGGSYEQYF.

This clone was observed once. The chain employs TRBV6-5 and TRBJ1-5; no reliable D call. CDR1 MNHEY and CDR2 SVGAGI come from the germline V gene. The CDR3 loop spans 12 amino acids. V dropped 5 bases and J dropped 5 bases, with 7 bases sitting between them. The CDR3 DNA follows: TGTGCCAGCAGTATGACCCATCAGCCCCAGCATTTT. Translating gives CASSMTHQPQHF.

The genes are TRBV4-1 and TRBJ1-6; D unresolved. From germline, CDR1 is MGHRA and CDR2 YSYEKL. V was pared by 3 bases and J by 8 bases, with 2 bases between. CDR3 size: 11 residues. CDR3 nucleotide sequence: TGCGCCAGCAGCCAGGATTCACCCCTCCACTTT. Protein sequence: CASSQDSPLHF.

This chain joins TRBV27 and TRBJ1-2, with a weak D call TRBD1 (6 bases). The CDR3 sequence is 16 residues long. CDR1 and CDR2 (germline): MNHEY, SMNVEV (reference sequence). V lost 2 bases and J lost 1, with 14 bases in between. Here the CDR3 reads CASSLEAGAFNYGYTF. The CDR3 nucleotides are TGTGCCAGCAGTTTAGAGGCAGGGGCATTTAACTATGGCTACACCTTC.

The V and J genes are TRBV27 and TRBJ2-2; 10 nucleotides agree with TRBD2. The V segment lost 4 bases and the J segment 5 bases; nucleotides outside the gene matches: 7. This CDR3 contains 16 residues. The germline gives CDR1 MNHEY, CDR2 SMNVEV (reference sequence). The CDR3 coding sequence is TGTGCCAGCAGTTCAGCGGGGGGGCCGGAGACCGGGGAGCTGTTTTTT. Its translation: CASSSAGGPETGELFF.

This chain joins TRBV9 and TRBJ2-3; no firm D call. The CDR3 contains 15 residues. V lost 0 bases and J lost 4, with 12 bases in between. CDR1 and CDR2 (germline): SGDLS, YYNGEE. The CDR3 spells CASSVDFGPSDTQYF. CDR3 DNA sequence: TGTGCCAGCAGCGTAGACTTCGGGCCCTCAGATACGCAGTATTTT. The variable domain in full, with the rest retrieved from reference TRBV9 and TRBJ2-3, is DSGVTQTPKHLITATGQRVTLRCSPRSGDLSVYWYQQSLDQGLQFLIQYYNGEERAKGNILERFSAQQFPDLHSELNLSSLELGDSALYFCASSVDFGPSDTQYFGPGTRLTVL.

The rearrangement joins TRBV5-8 to TRBJ1-2; TRBD1 is a possible D gene (5 bases). Germline V gene data show CDR1 as SGHTS and CDR2 as YDEGEE. There are 15 residues in the CDR3. V was trimmed by 1 base and J by 2 bases, leaving 12 bases between them. DNA for the CDR3: TGTGCCAGCAGCTTGAATGGTCCAGGGAACTATGGCTACACCTTC. As protein: CASSLNGPGNYGYTF.

The chain carries TRBV5-1 and TRBJ2-5, with a possible D match to TRBD1 (6 bases). The germline V gene has CDR1 SGHRS and CDR2 YFSETQ. This CDR3 has 14 amino acids. Trimming shortened V by 3 bases and J by 4 bases, and 13 bases separated the two germline ends. The CDR3: CASSSGSGVETQYF. For the CDR3, the DNA is TGCGCCAGCAGCTCCGGTTCAGGGGTAGAGACCCAGTACTTC.

The chain recombines TRBV6-5 with TRBJ1-1, with D unclear. The CDR3 spans 13 residues. CDR1 is MNHEY and CDR2 is SVGAGI in the germline V gene. Trimming pared 8 bases from V and 1 base from J, leaving 11 bases between. CDR3 loop: CASGVEGNTEAFF. CDR3 coding DNA: TGTGCCAGCGGGGTCGAAGGGAACACTGAAGCTTTCTTT.

This CDR3 reads CASSLAGRATNEKLFF. In DNA, the CDR3 is TGTGCCAGCAGCTTGGCGGGTAGGGCGACTAATGAAAAACTGTTTTTT. The chain links TRBV5-5 to TRBJ1-4; D unclear. Germline CDR1 and CDR2: SGHKS and YYEKEE (reference sequence). V shed 0 bases and J shed 2 bases, with 11 bases lying between them. The CDR3 contains 16 residues.

This chain uses TRBV10-3 with TRBJ2-7; the match to TRBD1 covers 8 bases. Germline lookup yields CDR1 ENHRY and CDR2 SYGVKD. V lost 4 bases, J lost 4 bases, and 9 bases stayed unmatched. This CDR3 contains 15 residues. In DNA, the CDR3 is TGTGCCATCAGTGGGGAAGACAGGGGCTCTTACGAGCAGTACTTC. Its protein is CAISGEDRGSYEQYF.

The chain has TRBV30 and TRBJ1-5; the match to TRBD1 covers 8 bases. The CDR3 is made up of 17 amino acids. J gave up 6 bases and V 3 bases, and 16 bases lay outside the gene matches. CDR1 and CDR2 from the germline V gene are GTSNPN and SVGIG (reference sequence). The CDR3 spells CAWRDFRDRGLGQPQHF. CDR3 nucleotides: TGTGCCTGGAGAGATTTTCGAGACAGGGGATTAGGTCAGCCCCAGCATTTT.

The gene calls are TRBV7-8 and TRBJ2-7; no reliable D call. CDR1 is SGHVS, CDR2 FQNEAQ, per germline. The CDR3 consists of 14 residues. V gave up 1 base and J gave up 2 bases, with 9 bases separating them. CDR3 coding DNA: TGTGCCAGCAGCTTAGTTACTGGAGCCTACGAGCAGTACTTC. Encoded protein: CASSLVTGAYEQYF.

This clone has a handful of counts. The chain employs TRBV20-1 and TRBJ2-7, with D unclear. V was trimmed by 3 bases and J by 6 bases, leaving 12 bases between them. Germline V CDR1 and CDR2: DFQATT, SNEGSKA (reference sequence). CDR3 length: 12 residues. CDR3: CSASSGGTEQYF. The CDR3 DNA reads as TGCAGTGCTAGTTCCGGCGGCACCGAGCAGTACTTC.

The CDR3 DNA reads as TGTGCCAGCAGCCCAGCGGTGAACTTCCAAGAGACCCAGTACTTC. This encodes CASSPAVNFQETQYF. The chain recombines TRBV3-1 (or the pseudogene TRBV3-2) with TRBJ2-5; D perhaps matches TRBD2 (5 bases). The CDR3 has 15 amino acids. Trimming took 4 bases from V and 1 from J, leaving 13 bases between them. CDR1 is LGHDT and CDR2 is YNNKEL in the germline V gene (reference sequence).

CDR3 region: CASERTDPHGYTF. DNA of the CDR3: TGTGCCAGCGAAAGGACCGACCCGCATGGCTACACCTTC. The chain uses TRBV6-4 and TRBJ1-2; unclear D gene. The germline V gene has CDR1 MRHNA and CDR2 SNTAGT. Trimming removed 8 bases from V and 6 bases from J, with 16 bases in between. This CDR3 contains 13 residues.